Listed below are T cell receptor beta chains from one sample, sequenced in a study of T cell responses to AZD1222 COVID-19 vaccine. Measured with immunoSEQ multiplex PCR; TCRdb has only the in-frame clones, and not every one. The sample records some 150,000 clones, about 92% being singletons. Sequencing used peripheral blood, obtained 28 days after the second AZD1222 dose. These receptors all stem from an adult who received the AZD1222 COVID-19 vaccine. CDR3s include the opening cysteine and the closing phenylalanine or tryptophan. The order of the fields is V gene, clone size, CDR3 protein. Part of the rows lack a size; the others show once, few, many or a class for expanded clones.

V: TRBV28; size: NA; CDR3: CASSAIKAGSYEQYF
V: TRBV19; size: NA; CDR3: CASSEPGLAGEQYF
V: TRBV10-3; size: NA; CDR3: CAISPGHSNTGELFF
V: TRBV19; size: NA; CDR3: CASSSPEGSGYTF
V: TRBV19; size: NA; CDR3: CASSRPESVNEQFF
V: TRBV7-9; size: NA; CDR3: CASSTGQAANYGYTF
V: TRBV7-9; size: NA; CDR3: CASSFTGGDREKLFF
V: TRBV20-1; size: once; CDR3: CSASQGSSGANVLTF
V: TRBV28; size: NA; CDR3: CASRRDRVYEQYF
V: TRBV6-5; size: once; CDR3: CASKDRPLNQPQHF
V: TRBV5-1; size: NA; CDR3: CASSLSAGYNEQFF
V: TRBV10-3; size: NA; CDR3: CAISRTGTASYEQYF
V: TRBV19; size: NA; CDR3: CASSMSGYSNQPQHF
V: TRBV3-1/TRBV3-2; size: NA; CDR3: CASSLGSGAYEQYF
V: TRBV20-1; size: NA; CDR3: CSASSAGSGVQETQYF
V: TRBV12-3/TRBV12-4; size: NA; CDR3: CASSTPKDTEAFF
V: TRBV28; size: NA; CDR3: CASSRLNSPLHF
V: TRBV19; size: once; CDR3: CASSIDRPHNSPLHF
V: TRBV5-1; size: once; CDR3: CASSPGLGRGRGQETQYF
V: TRBV28; size: NA; CDR3: CASSPPTRAGVTQYF
V: TRBV27; size: NA; CDR3: CASSFNYGELFF
V: TRBV5-1; size: NA; CDR3: CASSLGQGNPYEYF
V: TRBV6-5; size: NA; CDR3: CASSYGEPGNQPQHF
V: TRBV30; size: NA; CDR3: CAWSTAGNGEKLFF
V: TRBV9; size: NA; CDR3: CASSVGPLNIQYF
V: TRBV5-1; size: NA; CDR3: CASSSGQSLGNTIYF
V: TRBV19; size: NA; CDR3: CASSTLAVSSYNEQFF
V: TRBV15; size: NA; CDR3: CATSREGWDTLYNEQFF
V: TRBV28; size: NA; CDR3: CATHLGGASSYEQYF
V: TRBV29-1; size: once; CDR3: CSVCEGVYEQYF
V: TRBV5-1; size: NA; CDR3: CASSLAGQGDSPLHF
V: TRBV24-1; size: NA; CDR3: CATSDGGGAGYGYTF
V: TRBV30; size: NA; CDR3: CAWRTGAGPGTF
V: TRBV12-5; size: NA; CDR3: CASGLSGWGNEQFF
V: TRBV19; size: NA; CDR3: CASRTGFDNSPLHF
V: TRBV7-3; size: NA; CDR3: CASSITRSTDTQYF
V: TRBV6-5; size: once; CDR3: CASSYGDRDPEKLFF
V: TRBV15; size: few; CDR3: CATSRDIQGNQPQHF
V: TRBV13; size: NA; CDR3: CASSRAGFGTNTQYF
V: TRBV10-3; size: NA; CDR3: CAISDSVGEQFF
V: TRBV10-3; size: NA; CDR3: CASFDRTANYGYTF
V: TRBV28; size: NA; CDR3: CASSPHGVAGTDTQYF